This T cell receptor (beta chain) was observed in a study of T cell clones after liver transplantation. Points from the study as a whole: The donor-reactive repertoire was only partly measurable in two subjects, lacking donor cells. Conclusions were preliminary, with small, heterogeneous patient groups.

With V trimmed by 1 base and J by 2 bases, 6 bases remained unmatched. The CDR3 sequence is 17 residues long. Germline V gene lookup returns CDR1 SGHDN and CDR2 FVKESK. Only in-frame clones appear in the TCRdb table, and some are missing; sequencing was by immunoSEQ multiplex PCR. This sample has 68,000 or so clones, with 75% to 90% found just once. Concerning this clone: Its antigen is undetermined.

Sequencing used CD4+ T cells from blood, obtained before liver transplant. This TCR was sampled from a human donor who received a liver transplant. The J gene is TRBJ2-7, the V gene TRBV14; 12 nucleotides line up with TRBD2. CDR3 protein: CASSQGVLAGGTYEQYF. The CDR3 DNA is TGTGCCAGCAGCCAAGGGGTACTAGCGGGGGGAACCTACGAGCAGTACTTC.